A selection of T cell receptor beta chains follows, all from one sample in a study of blood T cell repertoires in COVID-19. TCRdb keeps only in-frame clones here, not all; method: immunoSEQ multiplex PCR. The sample lists 200,000 to 250,000 clones, 70% to 90% occurring once. The sample was PBMCs or T cells enriched from blood (not recorded which). Receptor source: a woman between 25 and 40 years old who had been exposed to COVID-19. Both conserved end residues are part of each CDR3. Fields, in order: CDR3 DNA, CDR3 protein, clone size, J gene, V gene, D gene, CDR3 length. The D gene is left open where the match is weak. Clone size appears in some rows only: once, few, many, or a class for an expanded clone.

TGTGCCACCAGCACCGGGACAGGGAGGATAAGGTACTTC CATSTGTGRIRYF . TRBJ2-7 TRBV15 TRBD1 13
TGTGCCAGCAGTTACTCGATCGGAGTGAGCACTGAAGCTTTCTTT CASSYSIGVSTEAFF . TRBJ1-1 TRBV6-5 . 15
TGTGCCAGCAGCACGACGACACATGGCTACACCTTC CASSTTTHGYTF . TRBJ1-2 TRBV7-2 . 12
TGTGCCAGCTCACTGGCAGCCGGAGGAACAGGGGAGCAGTACTTC CASSLAAGGTGEQYF . TRBJ2-7 TRBV18 . 15
TGTGCCAGCAGAAGGGGTCCAGATACGCAGTATTTT CASRRGPDTQYF . TRBJ2-3 TRBV12-3/TRBV12-4 . 12
TGTGCCAGCAGTACGGAGGGACGCTGGGGAGTCCAAGAGACCCAGTACTTC CASSTEGRWGVQETQYF . TRBJ2-5 TRBV5-6 . 17
TGTGCCAGCAGTTACTCCTACAGGGGGTTCAGCACAGATACGCAGTATTTT CASSYSYRGFSTDTQYF once TRBJ2-3 TRBV6-2/TRBV6-3 TRBD1 17
TGTGCCACCAGTGAAGTGGACAGGGGGGGGACCTACAATGAGCAGTTCTTC CATSEVDRGGTYNEQFF . TRBJ2-1 TRBV24-1 TRBD1 17
TGTGCCATGGCGAAGTACAGCACCGGGGAGCTGTTTTTT CAMAKYSTGELFF . TRBJ2-2 TRBV24-1 . 13
TGTGCCAGCAGTGCCCAGGGGGCGGGTTCACCCCTCCACTTT CASSAQGAGSPLHF . TRBJ1-6 TRBV2 TRBD1 14
TGTGCCAGTAGAAGACAGGGGGCGCATGGGGCCAACGTCCTGACTTTC CASRRQGAHGANVLTF . TRBJ2-6 TRBV19 TRBD1 16
TGTGCCAGCAGCTTCCGGGGAACCTATGGCTACACCTTC CASSFRGTYGYTF once TRBJ1-2 TRBV7-2 . 13
TGTGCCACCAGCAGAGATCAGGTCAGGAATATCCAGCCCCAGCATTTT CATSRDQVRNIQPQHF . TRBJ1-5 TRBV15 . 16
TGCAGTGCTGGGACAGGGGACGGCTACACCTTC CSAGTGDGYTF . TRBJ1-2 TRBV20-1 TRBD1 11
TGCGCCAGCAGTGAGAGCAGGGTGAACACTGAAGCTTTCTTT CASSESRVNTEAFF . TRBJ1-1 TRBV10-1 . 14
TGTGCCAGCAGTTCGGGACAGGGAAACCAGCCCCAGCATTTT CASSSGQGNQPQHF . TRBJ1-5 TRBV28 TRBD1 14
TGTGCCAGCAGCTTAGACCTACAGGGCCCTAATGAAAAACTGTTTTTT CASSLDLQGPNEKLFF . TRBJ1-4 TRBV11-2 . 16
TGTGCCAGCAGTGATCCAGGGGGCCCTAATGAAAAACTGTTTTTT CASSDPGGPNEKLFF . TRBJ1-4 TRBV6-1 TRBD1 15
TGTGCCAGCAGTGAAACAGGGTTACCCTACGAGCAGTACTTC CASSETGLPYEQYF . TRBJ2-7 TRBV6-1 . 14
TGTGCCACCAGTGGGCAGGGGGTTGTTCCTGGCTACACCTTC CATSGQGVVPGYTF . TRBJ1-2 TRBV24-1 TRBD1 14
TGTGCCAGCAGCCCCAGGGGTAACACTGAAGCTTTCTTT CASSPRGNTEAFF . TRBJ1-1 TRBV3-1/TRBV3-2 . 13
TGCGCCAGCAGCCAAGAGGTGGACAGGGGCTACGAGCAGTACTTC CASSQEVDRGYEQYF . TRBJ2-7 TRBV4-1 TRBD1 15
TGCGCCAGCAGCCACGAGATGAGGGAGTCCTACGAGCAGTACTTC CASSHEMRESYEQYF once TRBJ2-7 TRBV4-1 . 15
TGTGCCTGGAGTGTCAAACAGGGATCTGGAAACACCATATATTTT CAWSVKQGSGNTIYF . TRBJ1-3 TRBV30 . 15
TGCGCCAGCAGCTCGATTGGAGGGGCCCTCACAGATACGCAGTATTTT CASSSIGGALTDTQYF . TRBJ2-3 TRBV5-1 . 16
TGTGCCAGCAGTGACAGGAATGCCTACGAGCAGTACTTC CASSDRNAYEQYF few TRBJ2-7 TRBV2 . 13
TGCGCCAGCAGTGAGTCGGGGGCGGGTTCAGATACGCAGTATTTT CASSESGAGSDTQYF . TRBJ2-3 TRBV10-1 . 15
TGTGCCAGCAGCTTAGATCTTCGGTTGGGAGGTGGCTACACCTTC CASSLDLRLGGGYTF . TRBJ1-2 TRBV11-2 . 15
TGTGCCAGCTCACCTGGCAGGAATGAAAAACTGTTTTTT CASSPGRNEKLFF . TRBJ1-4 TRBV18 . 13
TGCGCCAGCAGCCCCGATCCCGGGACTAGCACAGATACGCAGTATTTT CASSPDPGTSTDTQYF once TRBJ2-3 TRBV5-1 . 16
TGCGCCAGCAGCGCAGCGCAGAGCTCCTACAATGAGCAGTTCTTC CASSAAQSSYNEQFF . TRBJ2-1 TRBV5-1 . 15
TGTGCCAGCAGCTTCGTCAGGGGCGAGGTCGTGTGTAATCAGCCCCAGCATTTT CASSFVRGEVVCNQPQHF . TRBJ1-5 TRBV7-9 . 18
TGTGCCAGCAGTTACTTGGGACAGGGGACTGAAAAACTGTTTTTT CASSYLGQGTEKLFF once TRBJ1-4 TRBV6-2/TRBV6-3 TRBD1 15
TGTGCCAGCAGCCAAGTTTTAGTGAACACTGAAGCTTTCTTT CASSQVLVNTEAFF . TRBJ1-1 TRBV3-1/TRBV3-2 . 14
TGTGCCAGCAGTTCCAGACTAGCGGAGGGGGAGCTGTTTTTT CASSSRLAEGELFF few TRBJ2-2 TRBV27 TRBD2 14
TGTGCCAGCAGCTTGACGGGGGGGCTATTGGGTGAGCAGTTCTTC CASSLTGGLLGEQFF . TRBJ2-1 TRBV5-4 TRBD2 15
TGTGCCAGTAAGAGTTATGGCTACACCTTC CASKSYGYTF . TRBJ1-2 TRBV19 . 10
TGCGCCAGCAGCTTCATGGGCCTCTCCTACGAGCAGTACTTC CASSFMGLSYEQYF . TRBJ2-7 TRBV5-1 . 14
TGTGCCACCAGTGATTCGATGGACAGGGGCGGGATTGGAAACACAGATACGCAGTATTTT CATSDSMDRGGIGNTDTQYF . TRBJ2-3 TRBV24-1 TRBD1 20
TGTGCCAGCTCACCGGGCGGCGTCAGGGGGCCTCGAGGCTACACCTTC CASSPGGVRGPRGYTF . TRBJ1-2 TRBV18 TRBD1 16
TGTGCCAGCAGCGTAACAGCCGGACCCGGGAAGAGAAACACCATATATTTT CASSVTAGPGKRNTIYF . TRBJ1-3 TRBV9 . 17
TGTGCCAGCAGCCATTCAATGGGGGGACCTCTGACAGATACGCAGTATTTT CASSHSMGGPLTDTQYF . TRBJ2-3 TRBV3-1/TRBV3-2 . 17
TGTGCCAGTAGTTCCCGAACAGGGGCGCGGGTAGGGTTTAGCAATCAGCCCCAGCATTTT CASSSRTGARVGFSNQPQHF . TRBJ1-5 TRBV19 TRBD1 20